Shown below are 30 T cell receptor beta chains from a single sample sequenced in a study of blood T cell repertoires in COVID-19. Profiled with immunoSEQ multiplex PCR; TCRdb holds only in-frame clones, not every one. The table records about 90,000 clones, about four fifths of them present only once. Sequences were obtained from peripheral blood. These receptors all come from a man in his 60s with acute or convalescent COVID-19.

The chain employs TRBV3-1 (or the pseudogene TRBV3-2) and TRBJ1-1; D is uncertain. Trimming stripped 0 bases from V and 4 bases from J, with 9 bases between. Germline values: CDR1 LGHDT, CDR2 YNNKEL (reference sequence). CDR3 length equals 14 residues. DNA for the CDR3: TGTGCCAGCAGCCAAGAGAACTTGGTCACTGAAGCTTTCTTT. Translated, it gives CASSQENLVTEAFF.

The chain is built from TRBV4-3 and TRBJ2-3, with D perhaps matching TRBD1 (5 bases). Germline loops: CDR1 LGHNA, CDR2 YSLEER. V gave up 0 bases and J gave up 6 bases, with 16 bases separating them. The CDR3 runs 16 residues. CDR3 coding DNA: TGCGCCAGCAGCCAAGATCGGTCGGTCAGGGTGGATACGCAGTATTTT. Translating it yields CASSQDRSVRVDTQYF.

The chain links TRBV4-1 to TRBJ1-6; perhaps TRBD1 as D (6 bases). The CDR3 length is 15 residues. CDR1 and CDR2 (germline): MGHRA, YSYEKL. The V and J ends lost 4 bases and 7 bases respectively, with 14 bases between them. The CDR3 DNA reads as TGCGCCAGCAGCCGAATTACAGGGCGCAATTCACCCCTCCACTTT. Translation gives CASSRITGRNSPLHF.

This clone was seen a few times. This chain connects TRBV4-3 to TRBJ1-5; 7 bases are shared with TRBD1. Trimming cost V 0 bases and J 4 bases; bases outside gene matches: 12. This CDR3 has 18 residues. Germline CDR1 is LGHNA and CDR2 is YSLEER. The DNA of the CDR3 is TGCGCCAGCAGCCAAGATCTCGTACTCGCACAGGGGAATCAGCCCCAGCATTTT. Protein sequence: CASSQDLVLAQGNQPQHF.

The chain employs TRBV19 and TRBJ1-4, with D perhaps matching TRBD1 (6 bases). The V end lost 5 bases, the J end lost 1 base, and 8 bases lay between the germline ends. Germline CDR1 LNHDA, CDR2 SQIVND (reference sequence). The CDR3 consists of 14 residues. The CDR3 DNA follows: TGTGCCAGTAGTTTACAGGGAACTAATGAAAAACTGTTTTTT. Translating it yields CASSLQGTNEKLFF.

The rearrangement joins TRBV7-3 to TRBJ2-7, with TRBD2 as a possible D gene (6 bases). Germline lookup yields CDR1 SGHTA and CDR2 FQGTGA. V shed 1 base and J shed 1 base, with 8 bases lying between them. CDR3 length: 14 amino acids. The CDR3 DNA reads TGTGCCAGCAGCTTAATGGGGGGATCCTACGAGCAGTACTTC. Its translation is CASSLMGGSYEQYF. The whole variable domain, filled in from reference TRBV7-3 and TRBJ2-7, reads GAGVSQTPSNKVTEKGKYVELRCDPISGHTALYWYRQSLGQGPEFLIYFQGTGAADDSGLPNDRFFAVRPEGSVSTLKIQRTERGDSAVYLCASSLMGGSYEQYFGPGTRLTVT.

The chain links TRBV6-1 to TRBJ1-2; 7 nucleotides line up with TRBD1. The CDR3 consists of 18 residues. V was pared by 1 base and J by 6 bases, with 17 bases of the junction left unmatched. Germline CDR1 and CDR2: MNHNS and SASEGT. CDR3 sequence reads: CASSEDRGFLISGHGYTF. The CDR3, as DNA: TGTGCCAGCAGTGAAGACAGGGGCTTCTTAATTTCAGGTCATGGCTACACCTTC.

This clone occurred many times. This sequence joins TRBV2 and TRBJ1-5; 8 nucleotides agree with TRBD1. Losses at the gene ends were 3 bases for V and 2 bases for J; bases not matched to a gene: 9. Germline V gene lookup returns CDR1 SNHLY and CDR2 FYNNEI. This CDR3 comprises 17 residues. CDR3 in amino acids: CASSDRRTGSRNQPQHF. CDR3 coding DNA: TGTGCCAGCAGTGACCGCCGGACAGGGAGTCGCAATCAGCCCCAGCATTTT. Filled out from reference TRBV2 and TRBJ1-5, the complete variable domain reads EPEVTQTPSHQVTQMGQEVILRCVPISNHLYFYWYRQILGQKVEFLVSFYNNEISEKSEIFDDQFSVERPDGSNFTLKIRSTKLEDSAMYFCASSDRRTGSRNQPQHFGDGTRLSIL.

This clone was observed a few times. The chain recombines TRBV19 with TRBJ1-4; TRBD1 agrees at 7 bases. CDR3 length: 14 residues. The V gene end was trimmed by 4 bases and the J gene end by 7 bases; junction bases not matched to a gene: 6. Germline V gene data show CDR1 as LNHDA and CDR2 as SQIVND (reference sequence). CDR3 DNA: TGTGCCAGTAGTAACAGGGGCGGCCTTGAAAAACTGTTTTTT. The encoded protein is CASSNRGGLEKLFF.

J is TRBJ2-3 and V is TRBV11-2; tentative D call: TRBD2 (7 bases). V shed 1 base and J shed 3 bases, with 11 bases lying between them. Looked up from germline, CDR1 is SGHAT and CDR2 is FQNNGV. The length of the CDR3 is 15 residues. The CDR3 sequence is CASSLGGGLTDTQYF. CDR3 DNA sequence: TGTGCCAGCAGCTTAGGGGGGGGCCTGACAGATACGCAGTATTTT.

J is TRBJ2-1 and V is TRBV2, with TRBD1 as a possible D gene (5 bases). Germline V lookup: CDR1 SNHLY, CDR2 FYNNEI. Trimming took 6 bases from V and 7 from J, leaving 13 bases between them. This CDR3 is 13 amino acids long. The CDR3: CASRDLRENEQFF. CDR3 in DNA: TGTGCCAGCAGGGACCTCAGGGAAAATGAGCAGTTCTTC.

Here the CDR3 reads CASSSTGWRGYTF. The CDR3 DNA follows: TGTGCCAGCAGTTCGACAGGGTGGAGAGGCTACACCTTC. This chain joins TRBV6-5 and TRBJ1-2, with 7 bases that match TRBD1. Germline CDR1 is MNHEY and CDR2 is SVGAGI. This CDR3 region has 13 residues. V shed 4 bases, J shed 8 bases, and the junction held 7 bases outside the gene matches.

The rearrangement links TRBV11-3 to TRBJ1-2; D might be TRBD1 (5 bases). Germline lookup yields CDR1 SGHNT and CDR2 YENEEA. This CDR3 has 15 residues. V was trimmed by 1 base and J by 4 bases, leaving 13 bases between them. CDR3 sequence reads: CASSLGGWGVYGYTF. As DNA, the CDR3 is TGTGCCAGCAGCTTAGGTGGCTGGGGGGTCTATGGCTACACCTTC.

This chain uses TRBV18 with TRBJ1-2; tentatively, D is TRBD1 (5 bases). The CDR3 consists of 14 residues. Germline assignment: CDR1 KGHSH and CDR2 LQKENI. The ends were cut back, 3 bases at V and 8 bases at J, with 16 bases in the middle. In DNA form, the CDR3 reads TGTGCCAGCTCACCGGTGGAGGGACGAGGAGGCTACACCTTC. Translated, it gives CASSPVEGRGGYTF.

CDR3 residues: CASSLSTTGTYGYTF. The CDR3 nucleotides read TGTGCCAGCAGTTTATCGACCACGGGAACCTATGGCTACACCTTC. This chain connects TRBV28 to TRBJ1-2; D is undetermined. The V and J ends lost 1 base and 4 bases respectively, with 13 bases between them. Per germline, CDR1 MDHEN and CDR2 SYDVKM. The CDR3 is 15 amino acids.

This chain uses TRBV4-1 with TRBJ1-3; D gene uncertain. Germline V gene data show CDR1 as MGHRA and CDR2 as YSYEKL. The CDR3 is 16 amino acids. V dropped 0 bases and J dropped 0 bases, with 9 bases sitting between them. This CDR3 is CASSQDRVLSGNTIYF. The CDR3 bases are TGCGCCAGCAGCCAAGATCGGGTACTCTCTGGAAACACCATATATTTT.

CDR3 loop: CAWMRKTEAFF. The CDR3 DNA sequence: TGTGCCTGGATGCGGAAGACTGAAGCTTTCTTT. V is TRBV30 and J is TRBJ1-1; D unresolved. The CDR3 runs to 11 residues. Trimming pared 4 bases from V and 5 bases from J, leaving 8 bases between. Germline CDR1 and CDR2: GTSNPN and SVGIG (reference sequence).

The chain is built from TRBV2 and TRBJ1-2; TRBD1 aligns across 9 bases. The trim removed 6 bases at V and 4 bases at J, leaving 9 bases unmatched. Germline CDR1 and CDR2: SNHLY and FYNNEI. This CDR3 contains 15 residues. CDR3 loop: CASSQSQGAGYGYTF. Here the CDR3 DNA reads TGTGCCAGCAGCCAGTCACAGGGGGCTGGCTATGGCTACACCTTC.

The chain links TRBV2 to TRBJ1-2, with 9 nucleotides matching TRBD1. This CDR3 is built from 14 residues. CDR1 is SNHLY, CDR2 FYNNEI, per germline. V was clipped by 5 bases and J by 5 bases; unmatched bases: 6. The CDR3 nucleotides are TGTGCCAGCAGTTTGACAGGGGGAGCGTATGGCTACACCTTC. Protein sequence: CASSLTGGAYGYTF.

The chain has TRBV19 and TRBJ2-3, with TRBD2 identical over 9 bases. V trimming: 8 bases; J trimming: 2 bases; junction bases outside the gene matches: 11. Germline V gene sequence: CDR1 LNHDA, CDR2 SQIVND (reference sequence). The CDR3 sequence is 16 residues long. The CDR3 DNA reads TGTGCCAGTCAAGACCTAGCGGGGACTCTCACAGATACGCAGTATTTT. It translates to CASQDLAGTLTDTQYF.

V and J are TRBV7-2 and TRBJ1-2; D possibly corresponds to TRBD1 (6 bases). CDR1 and CDR2 from the germline V gene are SGHTA and FQGNSA. This CDR3 region has 15 residues. The V gene lost 4 bases and the J gene lost 4 bases, with 16 bases spanning the gap. This CDR3 is CASSSYRVVGYGYTF. In DNA form, the CDR3 reads TGTGCCAGCAGCTCTTACAGGGTAGTGGGCTATGGCTACACCTTC.

The genes are TRBV9 and TRBJ2-5, with 8 bases fitting TRBD2. Germline CDR1 is SGDLS and CDR2 is YYNGEE. This CDR3 comprises 15 residues. J lost 5 bases, V lost 1 base, and 7 bases had no gene match. The chain's CDR3 is CASSVFPSGGETQYF. The CDR3 DNA is TGTGCCAGCAGCGTATTTCCCTCGGGAGGGGAGACCCAGTACTTC.

This rearrangement joins TRBV6-5 to TRBJ1-5, with a weak D call TRBD1 (6 bases). This CDR3 has 15 amino acids. Trimming left V 9 bases short and J 3 bases short, with 18 bases between. Germline V gives CDR1 MNHEY, CDR2 SVGAGI. CDR3 sequence: CASHKAGALNQPQHF. The CDR3 coding sequence is TGTGCCAGTCATAAGGCGGGGGCCCTCAATCAGCCCCAGCATTTT.

The chain has TRBV10-3 and TRBJ1-1; possible D gene TRBD1, 5 bases. The germline V and J ends were trimmed by 7 bases and 7 bases, with 13 bases remaining between them. Germline V lookup: CDR1 ENHRY, CDR2 SYGVKD. The CDR3 is made up of 12 amino acids. This CDR3 is CAIKGAGVEAFF. The CDR3 coding sequence is TGTGCCATCAAAGGGGCGGGGGTTGAAGCTTTCTTT.

This chain links TRBV3-1 (or the pseudogene TRBV3-2) with TRBJ2-5, with a possible D match to TRBD1 (5 bases). V was clipped by 4 bases and J by 2 bases, with 8 bases between them. CDR3 length: 13 amino acids. Germline CDR1 reads LGHDT; CDR2 reads YNNKEL (reference sequence). This CDR3 is CASSPTVQETQYF. In DNA, the CDR3 is TGTGCCAGCAGCCCGACAGTTCAAGAGACCCAGTACTTC.

The chain couples TRBV5-1 to TRBJ1-3, with D maybe TRBD1 (6 bases). The V and J ends lost 3 bases and 0 bases respectively, with 10 bases between them. This CDR3 has 15 residues. CDR1 and CDR2 (germline): SGHRS, YFSETQ. The CDR3 nucleotides are TGCGCCAGCAGCTCTCAGGGGACCTCTGGAAACACCATATATTTT. Translated: CASSSQGTSGNTIYF. Filled out from reference TRBV5-1 and TRBJ1-3, the complete variable domain reads KAGVTQTPRYLIKTRGQQVTLSCSPISGHRSVSWYQQTPGQGLQFLFEYFSETQRNKGNFPGRFSGRQFSNSRSEMNVSTLELGDSALYLCASSSQGTSGNTIYFGEGSWLTVV.

Turning to this clone: Other DNA sequences of this sample code for an identical CDR3. The chain uses TRBV19 and TRBJ2-7; possibly TRBD1 for D (5 bases). V lost 5 bases, J lost 4 bases, and 9 bases lay in between. Germline-derived CDR1 and CDR2 are LNHDA and SQIVND (reference sequence). This CDR3 has 12 residues. The DNA for the CDR3 is TGTGCCAGTAGTGCCCAGGGTTACGAGCAGTACTTC. This codes for CASSAQGYEQYF.

The rearrangement uses TRBV30 and TRBJ1-2; no clear D gene. Trimming pared 0 bases from V and 8 bases from J, leaving 10 bases between. The CDR3 is made up of 12 amino acids. CDR1 and CDR2 from the germline V gene are GTSNPN and SVGIG (reference sequence). In nucleotides, the CDR3 is TGTGCCTGGAGTGTACGGGTTTCGGGCTACACCTTC. Translation: CAWSVRVSGYTF.

V is TRBV6-2 or TRBV6-3 and J is TRBJ2-1; 11 bases agree with TRBD2. The junction had 16 bases not matched to a gene; V was cut back by 3 bases and J by 6 bases. Germline CDR1 and CDR2: MNHEY and SVGEGT. The CDR3 totals 19 residues. The CDR3 DNA sequence: TGTGCCAGCAGTTATCGTCCGGCGGGATATAGCGGGGGGGCCAATGAGCAGTTCTTC. This encodes CASSYRPAGYSGGANEQFF.

The gene calls are TRBV24-1 and TRBJ2-1, with a weak D call TRBD2 (5 bases). The CDR3 runs 15 residues. V lost 9 bases and J lost 0, with 14 bases in between. CDR1 and CDR2 (germline): KGHDR, SFDVKD. Here the CDR3 reads CATASGYSSYNEQFF. For the CDR3, the DNA is TGTGCCACCGCGAGCGGTTACTCCTCCTACAATGAGCAGTTCTTC.